This TCR beta chain appears in the sequencing data of a study of blood T cell repertoires in COVID-19. Study overall: The study drew acute and convalescent COVID-19 samples from the United States, Italy and Spain. T cells, B-cell-depleted T cells, or PBMCs provided the cDNA or gDNA that served as material.

Original processing notes: Reference gene primers were amplified, and this amplification served to estimate nucleated cell counts. This table comes from immunoSEQ multiplex PCR, and its TCRdb copy is limited to in-frame clones, with some not included. V, J and clone size were drawn from that table, and D and trimming were deduced from the DNA. This table holds 100,000 to 150,000 clones, approximately 74% found once. The V and J ends lost 4 bases and 4 bases respectively, with 14 bases between them. This CDR3 has 15 residues. Germline values: CDR1 WSHSY, CDR2 SAAADI. This clone occurred once. This receptor was obtained from a man in his 60s with acute or convalescent COVID-19. The genes are TRBV10-2 and TRBJ2-1; weak D call: TRBD2 (7 bases). Sequenced sample: peripheral blood. The CDR3 region is CASSGGGALYNEQFF. The CDR3 nucleotides are TGCGCCAGCAGTGGAGGGGGGGCCCTATACAATGAGCAGTTCTTC.